The 13 T cell receptor beta chains given below trace back to one sample, sequenced in a study of cytomegalovirus exposure and HLA in healthy donors. The PCR employed 60 Vbeta primers together with 13 Jbeta primers. TCRdb keeps only in-frame clones here, not all; method: immunoSEQ multiplex PCR. In the table there are around 140,000 clones, approximately 80% of which are singletons. Sequencing was carried out using PBMCs. The receptors shown here come from a woman aged 60-75 years in good health and CMV-seropositive.

The chain links TRBV14 to TRBJ1-1; D gene ambiguous. The germline V and J ends were trimmed by 5 bases and 1 base, with 8 bases remaining between them. CDR3 length equals 13 residues. The V gene's germline CDR1 is SGHDN and CDR2 FVKESK. CDR3 residues: CASSDNWNTEAFF. The CDR3 DNA follows: TGTGCCAGCAGCGACAACTGGAACACTGAAGCTTTCTTT.

This sequence joins TRBV4-2 and TRBJ2-5, with D tentatively TRBD1 (6 bases). The germline V gene encodes CDR1 LGHNA and CDR2 YNFKEQ. Trimming stripped 3 bases from V and 5 bases from J, with 16 bases between. The CDR3 loop spans 15 amino acids. The CDR3 nucleotides read TGTGCCAGCAGCCAGATGACAGGAGGTGTGGAGACCCAGTACTTC. Protein: CASSQMTGGVETQYF.

The J gene is TRBJ2-7, the V gene TRBV2, with a possible D match to TRBD2 (5 bases). V gave up 7 bases and J gave up 6 bases, with 13 bases separating them. Germline V gives CDR1 SNHLY, CDR2 FYNNEI. The CDR3 spans 12 residues. CDR3 in amino acids: CASTLLAGEQYF. Written as DNA, the CDR3 is TGTGCCAGCACACTCCTAGCCGGCGAGCAGTACTTC. Drawing the rest from reference TRBV2 and TRBJ2-7, the complete variable domain is EPEVTQTPSHQVTQMGQEVILRCVPISNHLYFYWYRQILGQKVEFLVSFYNNEISEKSEIFDDQFSVERPDGSNFTLKIRSTKLEDSAMYFCASTLLAGEQYFGPGTRLTVT.

The J gene is TRBJ2-1, the V gene TRBV5-1; the match to TRBD2 covers 15 bases. The germline V gene has CDR1 SGHRS and CDR2 YFSETQ. With V trimmed by 0 bases and J by 7 bases, 2 bases remained unmatched. The CDR3 runs 16 residues. CDR3 DNA: TGCGCCAGCAGCTTGGCCGGGACTAGCGGGAGGAATGAGCAGTTCTTC. Amino acid sequence: CASSLAGTSGRNEQFF.

The chain couples TRBV7-3 to TRBJ2-5, with 11 bases matching TRBD2. This CDR3 has 15 residues. J gave up 2 bases and V 4 bases, and 3 bases lay outside the gene matches. Per germline, CDR1 SGHTA and CDR2 FQGTGA. The CDR3 DNA reads as TGTGCCAGCAGCTCGGGACTAGCGGATCAAGAGACCCAGTACTTC. Its protein product is CASSSGLADQETQYF.

As concerns this clone: A junction boundary mismatches the germline segment, possibly from a read error. Other DNA sequences in this specimen translate into the identical CDR3. The rearrangement uses TRBV5-3 and TRBJ1-6; TRBD1 matches at 9 bases. TRBV5-3 qualifies as an ORF whose function is uncertain. CDR3 length equals 15 residues. CDR3 residues: CARSFRDRDNSPLHF. The CDR3 nucleotides read TGTGCCAGAAGCTTCCGGGACAGGGATAATTCCCCCCTCCACTTT.

J is TRBJ2-7 and V is TRBV7-9; 8 positions agree with TRBD2. CDR3 length: 14 residues. After removal of 4 bases from V and 5 bases from J, the junction contained 7 bases not matched to a gene. Looked up from germline, CDR1 is SEHNR and CDR2 is FQNEAQ (reference sequence). As DNA, the CDR3 is TGTGCCAGCAGCTCCGGGACTAGTGCCCACGAGCAGTACTTC. As protein: CASSSGTSAHEQYF.

The chain couples TRBV9 to TRBJ1-4, with TRBD1 identical over 7 bases. The CDR3 has 16 amino acids. Trimming took 0 bases from V and 5 from J; bases not matched to a gene: 7. Germline V gene sequence: CDR1 SGDLS, CDR2 YYNGEE. The CDR3 loop is CASSVGTVQGNEKLFF. The CDR3, as DNA: TGTGCCAGCAGCGTAGGAACAGTACAGGGGAATGAAAAACTGTTTTTT.

The genes are TRBV11-2 and TRBJ1-2; maybe TRBD1 (6 bases). CDR3 length: 14 residues. Germline lookup yields CDR1 SGHAT and CDR2 FQNNGV. Trimming removed 4 bases from V and 4 bases from J, with 13 bases in between. CDR3: CASSWDQGSYGYTF. The CDR3 DNA reads as TGTGCCAGCAGCTGGGACCAGGGGAGCTATGGCTACACCTTC.

V and J are TRBV7-9 and TRBJ1-3; D unresolved. The CDR3 runs 12 residues. The germline V gene encodes CDR1 SEHNR and CDR2 FQNEAQ (reference sequence). The V gene lost 1 base and the J gene lost 14 bases, with 12 bases spanning the gap. CDR3 sequence reads: CASSLVYRSLYF. DNA of the CDR3: TGTGCCAGCAGCTTAGTTTACAGATCGTTATATTTT.

The rearrangement joins TRBV4-1 to TRBJ2-3, with a weak D call TRBD2 (5 bases). Trimming took off 0 bases at V and 5 bases at J, with 12 bases between the two ends. Looked up from germline, CDR1 is MGHRA and CDR2 is YSYEKL. CDR3 length equals 15 residues. The CDR3 is CASSQDAGSLDTQYF. CDR3 in DNA: TGCGCCAGCAGCCAAGACGCGGGCTCCTTAGATACGCAGTATTTT.

The genes are TRBV30 and TRBJ1-4; 7 nucleotides match TRBD1. The CDR3 spans 16 residues. The germline CDR1 and CDR2 sequences are GTSNPN and SVGIG (reference sequence). J gave up 4 bases and V 3 bases, and 11 bases lay outside the gene matches. CDR3 sequence (DNA): TGTGCCTGGAGCTTAAAGGGGACAGAACTTAATGAAAAACTGTTTTTT. It encodes CAWSLKGTELNEKLFF.

The chain joins TRBV11-2 to TRBJ2-5; 9 bases map to TRBD2. Germline CDR1 is SGHAT and CDR2 is FQNNGV. The CDR3 totals 14 residues. The junction had 3 bases not matched to a gene; V was cut back by 2 bases and J by 5 bases. CDR3 sequence (DNA): TGTGCCAGCAGCTTACAAGGACTAGCGGAGACCCAGTACTTC. Amino acid sequence: CASSLQGLAETQYF.